One and the same sample provided the 23 T cell receptor beta chains below, sequenced in a study of Graves' ophthalmopathy and Graves' hyperthyroidism. TCR beta CDR3 regions were amplified from RNA transcripts. HTBI primers served in a first-round RT-PCR, which a second-round multiplex PCR followed. One entry per CDR3 protein, called by TCRdb with MiXCR from the multiplex PCR reads. This table has over a million distinct CDR3 sequences, approximately 35% appearing once. Sequencing was performed on peripheral blood or thyroid tissue (not recorded which). These receptors were collected from an adult man with Graves' hyperthyroidism.

This clonotype has at least ten counts. V and J are TRBV2 and TRBJ1-1; the D gene is possibly TRBD1 (5 bases). The CDR3 covers 13 residues. Trimming took 10 bases from V and 0 from J, leaving 12 bases between them. CDR1 and CDR2 from the germline V gene are SNHLY and FYNNEI. Here the CDR3 reads CATGGAMNTEAFF. The CDR3 coding sequence is TGTGCCACCGGCGGGGCAATGAACACTGAAGCTTTCTTT.

This clonotype was recorded at least ten times. V gene TRBV7-8 combines with J gene TRBJ2-7; D ambiguous. Looked up from germline, CDR1 is SGHVS and CDR2 is FQNEAQ. CDR3 length equals 11 residues. Trimming pared 4 bases from V and 2 bases from J, leaving 3 bases between. CDR3 amino acids: CASSSPYEQYF. DNA of the CDR3: TGTGCCAGCAGCTCCCCCTACGAGCAGTACTTC.

The V gene is TRBV25-1, the J gene TRBJ2-5, with 10 bases aligning to TRBD1. This CDR3 has 15 amino acids. Trimming at V came to 6 bases and at J to 5 bases, leaving 9 bases not matched to a gene. Germline V gene sequence: CDR1 MGHDK, CDR2 SYGVNS. The CDR3 region is CASRESTGGGETQYF. The CDR3 DNA sequence: TGTGCCAGCAGGGAGTCGACAGGGGGCGGTGAGACCCAGTACTTC.

The chain has TRBV9 and TRBJ2-5; no clear D. CDR3 length equals 14 residues. CDR1 and CDR2 (germline): SGDLS, YYNGEE. V lost 3 bases and J lost 4, with 13 bases in between. The CDR3 protein is CASSAPVGRETQYF. The CDR3 DNA is TGTGCCAGCAGCGCCCCCGTGGGTCGAGAGACCCAGTACTTC.

This sequence joins TRBV20-1 and TRBJ2-5; D gene ambiguous. Gene TRBJ2-1 matches the end of the DNA better, so the J call may be wrong. Germline V lookup: CDR1 DFQATT, CDR2 SNEGSKA (reference sequence). The CDR3 is 11 amino acids. This chain's CDR3 is CSASWLNEQFF. CDR3 sequence (DNA): TGCAGTGCTAGTTGGCTCAATGAGCAGTTCTTC.

In its sample, this clonotype was seen many times. The chain couples TRBV20-1 to TRBJ2-7; 12 nucleotides match TRBD1. The trim removed 8 bases at V and 7 bases at J, leaving 9 bases unmatched. Looked up from germline, CDR1 is DFQATT and CDR2 is SNEGSKA (reference sequence). This CDR3 is built from 13 residues. CDR3 sequence reads: CSRPGQGAREQYF. DNA of the CDR3: TGCAGTCGGCCGGGACAGGGGGCCCGGGAGCAGTACTTC.

This clonotype was detected only a few times. This chain joins TRBV2 and TRBJ1-5; 8 bases line up with TRBD1. Per germline, CDR1 SNHLY and CDR2 FYNNEI. There are 19 residues in the CDR3. J gave up 0 bases and V 1 base, and 11 bases lay outside the gene matches. The CDR3 sequence is CASSEVVGTGLYSNQPQHF. The CDR3 coding sequence is TGTGCCAGCAGTGAAGTAGTTGGGACAGGCCTATATAGCAATCAGCCCCAGCATTTT. The whole variable domain, remainder taken from reference TRBV2 and TRBJ1-5, is EPEVTQTPSHQVTQMGQEVILRCVPISNHLYFYWYRQILGQKVEFLVSFYNNEISEKSEIFDDQFSVERPDGSNFTLKIRSTKLEDSAMYFCASSEVVGTGLYSNQPQHFGDGTRLSIL.

The chain recombines TRBV7-8 with TRBJ1-5; D is unclear. The ends were cut back, 2 bases at V and 2 bases at J, with 13 bases in the middle. The CDR3 sequence is 16 residues long. Germline CDR1 SGHVS, CDR2 FQNEAQ. The CDR3 reads CASSLSAPGGNQPQHF. CDR3 DNA sequence: TGTGCCAGCAGCTTATCCGCGCCCGGAGGCAATCAGCCCCAGCATTTT.

This clonotype was seen more than once but under ten times. The rearrangement joins TRBV10-2 to TRBJ1-5; the D gene is possibly TRBD1 (6 bases). This CDR3 contains 15 residues. Germline values: CDR1 WSHSY, CDR2 SAAADI. Trimming took 2 bases from V and 6 from J, leaving 14 bases between them. The CDR3 region is CASSEKDLRGQPQHF. Written as DNA, the CDR3 is TGCGCCAGCAGTGAGAAGGACCTCAGGGGTCAGCCCCAGCATTTT.

This clonotype occurred many times. V usage is TRBV2 and J usage is TRBJ2-7; 8 nucleotides match TRBD1. The CDR3 length is 14 residues. Germline V gene sequence: CDR1 SNHLY, CDR2 FYNNEI. V shed 8 bases and J 6 bases; nucleotides not matched to a gene: 12. The CDR3 sequence is CASGWAGRGREQYF. Written as DNA, the CDR3 is TGTGCCAGCGGTTGGGCTGGCAGGGGGCGCGAGCAGTACTTC.

This clonotype was found many times. This sequence joins TRBV12-3 or TRBV12-4 and TRBJ1-6, with D perhaps TRBD1 (6 bases). V shed 7 bases and J shed 8 bases, with 15 bases lying between them. This CDR3 is built from 14 residues. CDR3 loop: CASTPETGYSPLHF. CDR3 DNA: TGTGCCAGCACCCCAGAGACAGGATATTCACCCCTCCACTTT.

This clonotype was observed many times. The V and J genes are TRBV15 and TRBJ1-4; no firm D call. CDR3 length equals 14 residues. The germline gives CDR1 LNHNV, CDR2 YYDKDF (reference sequence). V lost 3 bases and J 5 bases, leaving 10 bases between the germline ends. The CDR3 nucleotides read TGTGCCACCAGCAGGACAAGTGGGAATGAAAAACTGTTTTTT. It is translated as CATSRTSGNEKLFF.

The chain recombines TRBV10-3 with TRBJ2-7, with 12 bases matching TRBD1. CDR1 and CDR2 (germline): ENHRY, SYGVKD. V was pared by 4 bases and J by 6 bases, with 1 base of the junction left unmatched. The CDR3 sequence is 13 residues long. The CDR3 DNA reads TGTGCCATCAGTGCGGGACAGGGGGCCGAGCAGTACTTC. This sequence encodes CAISAGQGAEQYF.

The genes are TRBV7-9 and TRBJ1-6; D gene ambiguous. Between the trimmed V and J ends, which lost 3 bases and 11 bases, there was a span of 11 bases. Germline assignment: CDR1 SEHNR and CDR2 FQNEAQ (reference sequence). The CDR3 consists of 13 residues. The CDR3 DNA follows: TGTGCCAGCAGCTTGCCAGGTCTTGCACCCCTCCACTTT. Translated: CASSLPGLAPLHF.

The chain has TRBV10-3 and TRBJ1-2, with TRBD1 as a possible D gene (6 bases). CDR1 is ENHRY, CDR2 SYGVKD, per germline. The CDR3 is 10 amino acids. V was shortened by 11 bases and J by 8 bases, with 12 bases between the two germline ends. CDR3 DNA: TGTGCCGTCGGGGGGCTGGGCTACACCTTC. It yields the protein CAVGGLGYTF.

There are many counts of this clonotype. At one boundary the junction diverges from the germline segment, which might be a read error. This sequence joins TRBV7-9 and TRBJ1-4; D possibly corresponds to TRBD1 (5 bases). The CDR3 is 13 amino acids. CDR1 is SEHNR and CDR2 is FQNEAQ in the germline V gene (reference sequence). Here the CDR3 reads CASSLVGGEGTVF. CDR3 in DNA: TGTGCCAGCAGCTTAGTTGGGGGTGAAGGCACCGTTTTT.

This clonotype was observed at least ten times. The chain couples TRBV7-6 to TRBJ1-1; 10 positions agree with TRBD1. V trimming: 5 bases; J trimming: 0 bases; junction bases outside the gene matches: 12. CDR1 and CDR2 from the germline V gene are SGHVS and FNYEAQ. CDR3 length equals 18 residues. CDR3 in DNA: TGTGCCAGCAGCCCCGGGACAGGGGAAGGGGCGATGAACACTGAAGCTTTCTTT. Protein sequence: CASSPGTGEGAMNTEAFF.

This clonotype has a handful of counts. This chain links TRBV10-3 with TRBJ2-7; 11 bases are a match to TRBD2. The CDR3 length is 16 residues. The V gene's germline CDR1 is ENHRY and CDR2 SYGVKD. V gave up 2 bases and J gave up 3 bases; unmatched junction bases: 6. The CDR3 spells CAISENLAGGVYEQYF. The CDR3, as DNA: TGTGCCATCAGTGAGAATCTAGCGGGGGGCGTCTACGAGCAGTACTTC.

There are a few counts of this clonotype. The chain is built from TRBV11-2 and TRBJ1-1, with 7 bases aligning to TRBD1. The length of the CDR3 is 14 residues. V trimming: 6 bases; J trimming: 5 bases; junction bases outside the gene matches: 9. Per the germline V gene, CDR1 is SGHAT and CDR2 is FQNNGV. Here the CDR3 reads CASRRTGSPTEAFF. CDR3 DNA: TGTGCCAGCAGAAGGACAGGCAGCCCTACTGAAGCTTTCTTT.

This clonotype occurred many times. The V and J genes are TRBV19 and TRBJ2-5; TRBD1 aligns across 10 bases. Germline CDR1 reads LNHDA; CDR2 reads SQIVND (reference sequence). Unmatched junction bases numbered 14, after V lost 5 bases and J lost 5 bases. The CDR3 runs to 17 residues. CDR3 loop: CASSPRGTGATGETQYF. The CDR3 DNA follows: TGTGCCAGTAGTCCCAGGGGGACAGGGGCCACCGGGGAGACCCAGTACTTC.

The rearrangement uses TRBV10-3 and TRBJ2-5, with D maybe TRBD2 (8 bases). The CDR3 consists of 15 residues. Per germline, CDR1 ENHRY and CDR2 SYGVKD. Trimming left V 6 bases short and J 4 bases short, with 18 bases between. For the CDR3, the DNA is TGTGCCATCAGCGCGGGAGGACAGGCCCCAGAGACCCAGTACTTC. Translation gives CAISAGGQAPETQYF.

This clonotype was seen just once. The chain recombines TRBV25-1 with TRBJ2-5, with D perhaps matching TRBD1 (5 bases). This CDR3 has 15 residues. With 1 base removed from V and 4 bases from J, the gap between germline ends came to 13 bases. The germline CDR1 and CDR2 sequences are MGHDK and SYGVNS. Here the CDR3 DNA reads TGTGCCAGCAGTGAATCGGTCAGGGTCGGAGAGACCCAGTACTTC. This encodes CASSESVRVGETQYF.

This clonotype was picked up many times. The rearrangement uses TRBV10-3 and TRBJ2-7, with 10 bases matching TRBD2. Germline V CDR1 and CDR2: ENHRY, SYGVKD. The CDR3 loop spans 16 amino acids. After removal of 3 bases from V and 0 bases from J, the junction contained 5 bases not matched to a gene. The CDR3: CAISDTSGERSYEQYF. CDR3 DNA: TGTGCCATCAGTGATACTAGCGGGGAGCGCTCCTACGAGCAGTACTTC.